This T cell receptor beta chain was identified in a study of blood T cell repertoires in COVID-19. Overall study context: Two negative PCRs, clearance, or symptom resolution were required of recovered Cohort 3 donors.

Data came from immunoSEQ multiplex PCR; TCRdb stores just in-frame clones and leaves some out. The sample lists 210,000 or so clones, roughly nine tenths occurring once. Germline assignment: CDR1 LNHDA and CDR2 SQIVND (reference sequence). This CDR3 region has 14 residues. V was clipped by 6 bases and J by 1 base, with 10 bases between them. This sequence originates from a woman aged 45-65 years in a cohort exposed to, infected with or recovered from COVID-19 (not recorded which). The specimen sequenced was PBMCs or T cells enriched from blood (not recorded which). The chain links TRBV19 to TRBJ1-5, with a tentative D call TRBD1 (6 bases). CDR3 amino acids: CASRGAGSNQPQHF. The CDR3 region has the DNA TGTGCCAGTAGGGGGGCAGGGAGCAATCAGCCCCAGCATTTT.